This T cell receptor beta chain comes out of a study of T cells in Graves' hyperthyroidism and ophthalmopathy. This clonotype has more than one count but fewer than ten. RNA transcripts provided the source from which TCR beta CDR3 regions were amplified. During a first-round RT-PCR of the TCR CDR3, the HTBI primer set was used. TCRdb re-called the multiplex PCR reads through MiXCR, storing one row per CDR3 protein. The table includes some 530,000 distinct CDR3 sequences, approximately 23% detected once. Germline V gene data show CDR1 as SEHNR and CDR2 as FQNEAQ (reference sequence). CDR3 length: 16 residues. The V gene end was trimmed by 4 bases and the J gene end by 4 bases; junction bases not matched to a gene: 9.

The source of this sequence is a woman aged 70-85 years with Graves' ophthalmopathy. Sequenced sample: blood. The chain combines TRBV7-9 with TRBJ1-1; 10 bases are shared with TRBD1. The CDR3 DNA reads TGTGCCAGCAGCTCCTGGACAGGGGGTCGAATCACTGAAGCTTTCTTT. Amino acids: CASSSWTGGRITEAFF.